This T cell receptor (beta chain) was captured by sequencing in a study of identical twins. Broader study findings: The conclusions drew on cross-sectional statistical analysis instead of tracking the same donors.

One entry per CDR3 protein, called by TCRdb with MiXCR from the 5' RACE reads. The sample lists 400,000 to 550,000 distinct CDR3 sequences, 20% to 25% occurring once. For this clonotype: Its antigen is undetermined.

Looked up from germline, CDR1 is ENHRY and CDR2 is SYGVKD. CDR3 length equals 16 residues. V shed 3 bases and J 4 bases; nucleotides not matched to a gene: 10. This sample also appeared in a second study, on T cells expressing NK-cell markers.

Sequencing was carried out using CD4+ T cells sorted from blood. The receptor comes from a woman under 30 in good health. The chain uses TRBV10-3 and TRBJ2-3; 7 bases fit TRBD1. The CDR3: CAISEPKTGRADTQYF. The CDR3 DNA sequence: TGTGCCATCAGTGAACCCAAGACAGGGAGAGCAGATACGCAGTATTTT.